What follows describes a single T cell receptor beta chain. The data were taken from a study of T cells after yellow fever vaccination. TCRdb analysed the 5' RACE reads with MiXCR anew, one entry per CDR3 protein. The table records 100,000 to 150,000 distinct CDR3 sequences, around 9.8% of them present only once. With 0 bases removed from V and 0 bases from J, the gap between germline ends came to 11 bases. The CDR3 length is 17 residues. Germline loops: CDR1 LGHNA, CDR2 YNFKEQ. The genes are TRBV4-2 and TRBJ1-4; D perhaps matches TRBD1 (5 bases). This TCR came from a man aged 18 to 30 who received the YFV17D yellow fever vaccine. The source material was CD8+ T cells sorted from PBMCs, sampled on the day of the yellow fever booster vaccination. The CDR3 sequence: CASSQDRTGATNEKLFF. Written as DNA, the CDR3 is TGTGCCAGCAGCCAAGACCGTACAGGTGCAACTAATGAAAAACTGTTTTTT.